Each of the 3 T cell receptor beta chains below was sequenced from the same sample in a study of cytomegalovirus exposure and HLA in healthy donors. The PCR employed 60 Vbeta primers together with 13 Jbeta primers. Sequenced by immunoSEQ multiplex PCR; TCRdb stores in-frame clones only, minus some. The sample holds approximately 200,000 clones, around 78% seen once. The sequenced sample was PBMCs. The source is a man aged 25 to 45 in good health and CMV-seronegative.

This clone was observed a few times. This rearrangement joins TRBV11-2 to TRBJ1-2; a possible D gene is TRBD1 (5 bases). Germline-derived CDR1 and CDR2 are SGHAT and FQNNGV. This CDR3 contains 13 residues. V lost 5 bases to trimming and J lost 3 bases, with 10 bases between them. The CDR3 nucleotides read TGTGCCAGCAGCCCCGGACAAGACTATGGCTACACCTTC. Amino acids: CASSPGQDYGYTF.

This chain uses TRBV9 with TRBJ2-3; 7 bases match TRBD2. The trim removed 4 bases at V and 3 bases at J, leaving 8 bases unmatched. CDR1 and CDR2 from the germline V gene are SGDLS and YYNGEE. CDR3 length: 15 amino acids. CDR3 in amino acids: CASSLRLRETDTQYF. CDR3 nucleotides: TGTGCCAGCAGCCTAAGATTGCGGGAGACAGATACGCAGTATTTT.

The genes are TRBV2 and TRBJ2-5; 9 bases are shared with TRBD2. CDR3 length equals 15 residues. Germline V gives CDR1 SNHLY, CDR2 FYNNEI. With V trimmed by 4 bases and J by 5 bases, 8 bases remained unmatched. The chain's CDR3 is CASSGSASGGETQYF. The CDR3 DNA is TGTGCCAGCAGTGGGTCGGCCAGCGGGGGGGAGACCCAGTACTTC.